The rows below give T cell receptor beta chains drawn from one sample of a study of CD8 T cells in ankylosing spondylitis. TCRdb recomputed calls from the 5' RACE reads with MiXCR, one row per CDR3 protein. The profile shows hundreds of thousands of distinct CDR3 sequences, about 25% of them singletons. Sequencing was performed on blood, either unsorted or a sorted T cell fraction (not recorded which). The receptors shown here come from a male donor with ankylosing spondylitis. CDR3s include the opening cysteine and the closing phenylalanine or tryptophan. D genes are given only for firm matches. The listing skips clone size in some rows; elsewhere it reads once, few, many or a size class.

j_gene | abundance | v_gene | d_gene | CDR3aa | CDR3nt
TRBJ2-2 | - | TRBV24-1 | TRBD2 | CATSDSGGSTGELFF | TGTGCCACCAGTGATTCGGGGGGGAGCACCGGGGAGCTGTTTTTT
TRBJ2-3 | - | TRBV7-8 | TRBD2 | CASSHGTSGYLSITDTQYF | TGTGCCAGCAGCCACGGGACTAGCGGATACCTCTCTATCACAGATACGCAGTATTTT
TRBJ1-1 | - | TRBV20-1 | - | CSAPRGVNTEAFF | TGCAGTGCTCCGCGAGGGGTAAACACTGAAGCTTTCTTT
TRBJ1-3 | - | TRBV12-3/TRBV12-4 | - | CASRPTGVSGNTIYF | TGTGCCAGCAGACCCACGGGGGTCTCTGGAAACACCATATATTTT
TRBJ1-6 | - | TRBV4-2 | - | CASSPLPGGRNSPLHF | TGTGCCAGCAGCCCCCTTCCGGGAGGGAGGAATTCACCCCTCCACTTT
TRBJ2-1 | - | TRBV7-2 | TRBD2 | CASSLERAGGYNEQFF | TGTGCCAGCAGCTTAGAGCGAGCGGGAGGGTACAATGAGCAGTTCTTC
TRBJ1-1 | - | TRBV20-1 | - | CSASEGYTEAFF | TGCAGTGCTAGTGAGGGATACACTGAAGCTTTCTTT
TRBJ2-5 | - | TRBV15 | - | CATSRGGTGAKETQYF | TGTGCCACCAGCAGAGGTGGGACGGGAGCGAAGGAGACCCAGTACTTC
TRBJ1-1 | - | TRBV25-1 | TRBD1 | CASSGGQGATEAFF | TGTGCCAGCAGTGGTGGACAGGGGGCGACTGAAGCTTTCTTT
TRBJ2-7 | few | TRBV15 | - | CATSRDPGAEQYF | TGTGCCACCAGCAGAGATCCAGGGGCCGAGCAGTACTTC
TRBJ2-7 | - | TRBV20-1 | - | CSASRGVRYEQYF | TGCAGTGCTAGTAGGGGGGTTCGGTACGAGCAGTACTTC
TRBJ2-7 | - | TRBV6-6 | - | CASRLSGDYEQYF | TGTGCCAGCAGACTTTCAGGGGACTACGAGCAGTACTTC
TRBJ1-2 | - | TRBV11-3 | TRBD1 | CASSHRDRVYGYTF | TGTGCCAGCAGCCACCGGGACAGGGTCTATGGCTACACCTTC
TRBJ2-1 | - | TRBV6-4 | - | CASSDSGATHYNEQFF | TGTGCCAGCAGTGACTCGGGAGCAACTCACTACAATGAGCAGTTCTTC
TRBJ2-1 | - | TRBV4-1 | - | CASSPRLEIYNEQFF | TGCGCCAGCAGCCCACGACTAGAAATATACAATGAGCAGTTCTTC
TRBJ2-5 | - | TRBV12-3/TRBV12-4 | TRBD2 | CASSSHSGETQYF | TGTGCCAGCAGTTCTCATAGCGGGGAGACCCAGTACTTC